This TCR beta chain originates from a study of blood T cell repertoires in COVID-19. Study in general: Material from acute and convalescent COVID-19 was sourced from the United States, Italy and Spain. T cells, B-cell-depleted T cells, or PBMCs supplied cDNA or gDNA.

In the source study's methods: By means of reference gene primer amplification, nucleated cell counts were estimated. Here immunoSEQ multiplex PCR was the method, and the copy in TCRdb shows in-frame clones only, minus some. V, J and clone size are those of that table, while D and trimming were read from the DNA. This table has about 120,000 clones, over 60% appearing once. The CDR3 covers 18 residues. Germline CDR1 and CDR2: MDHEN and SYDVKM. V lost 2 bases and J lost 2, with 19 bases in between. The sequencing sample was made of peripheral blood. The source of this sequence is an elderly woman with acute or convalescent COVID-19. The V call is TRBV28, the J call TRBJ1-5, with a tentative D call TRBD1 (5 bases). The CDR3 spells CASSLTFYRGLGNQPQHF. The CDR3 nucleotides read TGTGCCAGCAGTTTAACTTTTTACCGGGGGTTGGGCAATCAGCCCCAGCATTTT. Full variable domain (missing parts from reference TRBV28 and TRBJ1-5): DVKVTQSSRYLVKRTGEKVFLECVQDMDHENMFWYRQDPGLGLRLIYFSYDVKMKEKGDIPEGYSVSREKKERFSLILESASTNQTSMYLCASSLTFYRGLGNQPQHFGDGTRLSIL.